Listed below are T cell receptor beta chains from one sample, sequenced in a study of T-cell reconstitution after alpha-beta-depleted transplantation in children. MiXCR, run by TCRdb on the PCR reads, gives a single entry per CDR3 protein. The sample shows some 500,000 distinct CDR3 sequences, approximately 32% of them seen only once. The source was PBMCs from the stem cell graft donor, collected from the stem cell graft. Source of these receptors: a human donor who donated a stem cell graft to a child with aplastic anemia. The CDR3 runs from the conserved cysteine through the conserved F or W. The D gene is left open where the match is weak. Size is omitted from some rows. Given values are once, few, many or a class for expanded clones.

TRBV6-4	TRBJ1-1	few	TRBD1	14	CASSDLQGAMEAFF	TGTGCCAGCAGTGATCTTCAGGGGGCGATGGAAGCTTTCTTT
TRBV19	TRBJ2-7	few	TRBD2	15	CASRSGLAGPYEQYF	TGTGCCAGTAGAAGTGGACTAGCGGGCCCCTACGAGCAGTACTTC
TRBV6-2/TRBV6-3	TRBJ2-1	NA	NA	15	CASSPGGLPYNEQFF	TGTGCCAGCAGCCCCGGGGGCCTACCCTACAATGAGCAGTTCTTC
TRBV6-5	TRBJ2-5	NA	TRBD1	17	CASSYSGGHRGSETQYF	TGTGCCAGCAGTTACTCCGGCGGGCACAGGGGCTCAGAGACCCAGTACTTC
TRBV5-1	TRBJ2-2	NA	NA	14	CASERQVNTGELFF	TGCGCCAGCGAGAGGCAGGTGAACACCGGGGAGCTGTTTTTT
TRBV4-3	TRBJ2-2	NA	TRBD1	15	CASSPRQGPTGELFF	TGCGCCAGCAGCCCCCGACAGGGTCCCACCGGGGAGCTGTTTTTT
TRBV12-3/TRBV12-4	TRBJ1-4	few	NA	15	CASSFGNPTNEKLFF	TGTGCCAGCAGTTTCGGGAACCCAACTAATGAAAAACTGTTTTTT
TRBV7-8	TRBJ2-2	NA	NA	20	CASSSLRGRDSQTPTGELFF	TGTGCCAGCAGCTCACTAAGGGGACGGGACTCCCAAACGCCCACCGGGGAGCTGTTTTTT
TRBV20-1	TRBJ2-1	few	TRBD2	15	CSARLGLAVYNEQFF	TGCAGTGCTAGATTGGGACTAGCGGTCTACAATGAGCAGTTCTTC
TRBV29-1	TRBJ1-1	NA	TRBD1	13	CGGQSEGNTEAFF	TGCGGGGGACAGAGCGAGGGGAACACTGAAGCTTTCTTT
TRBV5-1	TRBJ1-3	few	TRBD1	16	CASSWGQGTPGNTIYF	TGCGCCAGCAGCTGGGGACAGGGGACTCCTGGAAACACCATATATTTT
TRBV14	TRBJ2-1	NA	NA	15	CASSQMGADYNEQFF	TGTGCCAGCAGCCAAATGGGTGCGGATTACAATGAGCAGTTCTTC
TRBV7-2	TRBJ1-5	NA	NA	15	CASSPDGNSNQPQHF	TGTGCCAGCAGCCCCGACGGGAATAGCAATCAGCCCCAGCATTTT